Listed below are T cell receptor beta chains from one sample, sequenced in a study of blood T cell repertoires in COVID-19. Clones were sequenced by immunoSEQ multiplex PCR, and TCRdb holds only the in-frame ones, with some missing. The sample consists of 85,000 to 95,000 clones, approximately 80% of them appearing once. Input material: peripheral blood. These TCRs come from a man aged 70 or older with acute or convalescent COVID-19. Both conserved end residues are part of each CDR3. D genes are given only for firm matches. Only some rows state a clone size, as once, few, many or a class for expanded clones.

J gene | V gene | clone size | D gene | CDR3 protein | CDR3 DNA
TRBJ1-4 | TRBV6-5 | NA | NA | CASSYMGGNWVF | TGTGCCAGCAGTTATATGGGGGGGAATTGGGTTTTT
TRBJ2-2 | TRBV9 | once | TRBD1 | CASQQGAGTGELFF | TGTGCCAGCCAACAGGGGGCCGGCACCGGGGAGCTGTTTTTT
TRBJ2-7 | TRBV6-5 | NA | NA | CASSLATPYEQYF | TGTGCCAGCAGCCTGGCCACCCCCTACGAGCAGTACTTC
TRBJ2-2 | TRBV5-1 | few | NA | CASSLGLASSAGELFF | TGCGCCAGCAGCTTGGGCCTGGCTAGCTCTGCCGGGGAGCTGTTTTTT
TRBJ2-3 | TRBV10-1 | NA | NA | CASSDSWRTDTQYF | TGCGCCAGCAGTGATTCATGGCGCACAGATACGCAGTATTTT
TRBJ1-6 | TRBV5-1 | NA | TRBD1 | CASSPDEGAVNSPLHF | TGCGCCAGCAGCCCGGACGAGGGGGCTGTGAATTCACCCCTCCACTTT
TRBJ2-2 | TRBV24-1 | few | TRBD1 | CATSGQGNTGELFF | TGTGCCACCAGTGGACAGGGGAACACCGGGGAGCTGTTTTTT
TRBJ2-1 | TRBV6-5 | NA | NA | CASSPRTEEFF | TGTGCCAGCAGTCCCAGGACTGAGGAGTTCTTC
TRBJ1-3 | TRBV9 | few | NA | CASSEQPSGNTIYF | TGTGCCAGCAGCGAACAGCCCTCTGGAAACACCATATATTTT
TRBJ1-1 | TRBV4-2 | NA | NA | CASSQEWGLEAFF | TGTGCCAGCAGCCAAGAATGGGGCCTTGAAGCTTTCTTT
TRBJ1-5 | TRBV27 | NA | NA | CASSLRQEDQPQHF | TGTGCCAGCAGTTTACGACAGGAGGATCAGCCCCAGCATTTT
TRBJ2-1 | TRBV24-1 | once | TRBD2 | CATSDQGTSGDYNEQFF | TGTGCCACCAGTGATCAAGGGACTAGCGGGGACTACAATGAGCAGTTCTTC
TRBJ2-3 | TRBV5-8 | NA | TRBD1 | CASSGGQSAADTQYF | TGTGCCAGCAGCGGGGGACAGTCCGCCGCAGATACGCAGTATTTT
TRBJ1-2 | TRBV5-4 | NA | NA | CASSLVAGVGYTF | TGTGCCAGCAGCTTGGTCGCAGGGGTCGGCTACACCTTC
TRBJ1-6 | TRBV7-9 | NA | TRBD1 | CASSSGGENSPLHF | TGTGCCAGCAGCTCAGGGGGAGAGAATTCACCCCTCCACTTT
TRBJ2-7 | TRBV7-2 | NA | NA | CASSLGGARFYEQYF | TGTGCCAGCAGCTTAGGTGGGGCCCGCTTCTACGAGCAGTACTTC
TRBJ1-4 | TRBV18 | NA | NA | CASSPLGPGMKTNEKLFF | TGTGCCAGCTCACCACTTGGACCAGGGATGAAAACTAATGAAAAACTGTTTTTT
TRBJ2-1 | TRBV7-9 | once | TRBD2 | CASSGSGTEQFF | TGTGCCAGCAGCGGTAGCGGGACCGAGCAGTTCTTC
TRBJ1-4 | TRBV14 | NA | NA | CASSQAGPNEKLFF | TGTGCCAGCAGCCAAGCAGGGCCAAATGAAAAACTGTTTTTT
TRBJ2-3 | TRBV4-1 | NA | NA | CASSPKEQGTDTQYF | TGCGCCAGCAGCCCGAAGGAGCAAGGCACAGATACGCAGTATTTT
TRBJ2-2 | TRBV24-1 | NA | NA | CATSGSVGVVNTGELFF | TGTGCCACCAGTGGGTCCGTCGGAGTAGTGAACACCGGGGAGCTGTTTTTT
TRBJ1-1 | TRBV7-2 | NA | NA | CASSLARGKGAEAFF | TGTGCCAGCAGCTTAGCTAGGGGGAAGGGGGCTGAAGCTTTCTTT
TRBJ1-2 | TRBV29-1 | once | NA | CSVEWRNYGYTF | TGCAGCGTTGAATGGAGGAACTATGGCTACACCTTC
TRBJ2-7 | TRBV6-5 | few | NA | CASGQLITSEQYF | TGTGCCAGCGGACAGTTGATTACGAGCGAGCAGTACTTC
TRBJ1-1 | TRBV3-1/TRBV3-2 | NA | NA | CASSQDQGHREAFF | TGTGCCAGCAGCCAAGATCAGGGACATCGCGAAGCTTTCTTT
TRBJ1-2 | TRBV15 | NA | NA | CATSRVSGRGAYGYTF | TGTGCCACCAGCAGAGTATCTGGAAGGGGTGCTTATGGCTACACCTTC
TRBJ2-2 | TRBV5-1 | few | TRBD1 | CASSPGTGFSGELFF | TGCGCCAGCAGCCCCGGGACAGGGTTCAGCGGGGAGCTGTTTTTT
TRBJ2-1 | TRBV5-4 | NA | TRBD2 | CASSFGPKGPSGRNEQFF | TGTGCCAGCAGCTTCGGTCCGAAGGGTCCTAGCGGGAGAAATGAGCAGTTCTTC
TRBJ2-2 | TRBV5-1 | NA | NA | CASRPSFQRENTGELFF | TGCGCCAGCAGGCCAAGTTTCCAACGGGAAAACACCGGGGAGCTGTTTTTT
TRBJ2-1 | TRBV4-1 | NA | NA | CASSQDRGGGYLEQFF | TGCGCCAGCAGCCAAGATCGGGGTGGAGGGTATCTTGAGCAGTTCTTC
TRBJ2-1 | TRBV5-6 | NA | NA | CASSFGSGELYEQFF | TGTGCCAGCAGCTTTGGGTCAGGGGAGTTATATGAGCAGTTCTTC
TRBJ1-5 | TRBV18 | NA | TRBD1 | CASSGQGDQPQHF | TGTGCCAGCTCCGGACAGGGGGATCAGCCCCAGCATTTT
TRBJ1-4 | TRBV5-1 | NA | NA | CASSLVSGATNEKLFF | TGCGCCAGCAGCTTGGTGTCGGGGGCAACTAATGAAAAACTGTTTTTT
TRBJ1-6 | TRBV12-3/TRBV12-4 | NA | NA | CASTLQGSSPLHF | TGTGCCAGCACCCTACAGGGAAGTTCACCCCTCCACTTT
TRBJ1-2 | TRBV6-5 | once | NA | CASTPDSNYGYTF | TGTGCCAGCACTCCGGACAGTAACTATGGCTACACCTTC
TRBJ1-4 | TRBV28 | NA | NA | CASSLSGGQEKLFF | TGTGCCAGCAGTTTATCGGGGGGCCAAGAAAAACTGTTTTTT
TRBJ1-6 | TRBV18 | once | NA | CASSPGPSVNPLHF | TGTGCCAGCTCACCAGGCCCCAGCGTAAACCCCCTCCACTTT
TRBJ1-4 | TRBV27 | NA | TRBD1 | CASSSAGTGINEKLFF | TGTGCCAGCAGTTCCGCCGGGACAGGGATTAATGAAAAACTGTTTTTT
TRBJ1-1 | TRBV28 | NA | NA | CASSSSQGTEAFF | TGTGCCAGCAGTTCATCACAGGGTACCGAAGCTTTCTTT
TRBJ1-2 | TRBV13 | NA | NA | CASSPDTLGGYTF | TGTGCCAGCAGCCCGGACACCCTCGGTGGCTACACCTTC
TRBJ2-1 | TRBV27 | NA | NA | CASSLSSGGIPYNEQFF | TGTGCCAGCAGTTTATCCTCCGGCGGGATTCCCTACAATGAGCAGTTCTTC
TRBJ1-1 | TRBV30 | NA | NA | CAWSLTGNTEAFF | TGTGCCTGGAGTTTGACGGGGAACACTGAAGCTTTCTTT
TRBJ2-2 | TRBV6-5 | NA | NA | CASSLQGRGELFF | TGTGCCAGCAGTTTACAGGGACGCGGGGAGCTGTTTTTT
TRBJ2-2 | TRBV7-3 | NA | NA | CASSPQARGTGELFF | TGTGCCAGCAGCCCTCAGGCGCGGGGCACCGGGGAGCTGTTTTTT
TRBJ2-3 | TRBV19 | NA | NA | CASSGGAQIGTQYF | TGTGCCAGTAGTGGTGGGGCCCAGATTGGTACGCAGTATTTT
TRBJ1-1 | TRBV5-6 | NA | NA | CASSFRGTEAFF | TGTGCCAGCAGCTTCAGGGGTACTGAAGCTTTCTTT
TRBJ1-5 | TRBV5-1 | NA | NA | CASSLAGDNQPQHF | TGCGCCAGCAGCTTGGCAGGGGACAATCAGCCCCAGCATTTT
TRBJ2-3 | TRBV7-2 | once | TRBD1 | CASSRDRGTDTQYF | TGTGCCAGCAGCAGGGACAGGGGTACAGATACGCAGTATTTT
TRBJ1-5 | TRBV5-1 | few | TRBD1 | CASSPGQANQPQHF | TGCGCCAGCAGCCCGGGACAGGCTAATCAGCCCCAGCATTTT
TRBJ2-5 | TRBV7-8 | NA | NA | CASSRRVIGQETQYF | TGTGCCAGCAGCCGCAGGGTTATCGGCCAAGAGACCCAGTACTTC